The next 25 T cell receptor beta chains were all read from a single sample in a study of cytomegalovirus exposure and HLA in healthy donors. The PCR used 60 Vbeta and 13 Jbeta primers. Assay: immunoSEQ multiplex PCR; the TCRdb copy retains only in-frame clones and omits some. The table shows 130,000 or so clones, with 77% occurring only once. The specimen was PBMCs. Receptor source: a middle-aged woman in good health and CMV-seronegative.

The rearrangement joins TRBV6-1 to TRBJ1-1, with D hard to call. Germline V gene data show CDR1 as MNHNS and CDR2 as SASEGT. Trimming removed 5 bases from V and 0 bases from J, with 13 bases in between. The CDR3 covers 15 residues. This CDR3 is CASSTDTYMNTEAFF. CDR3 DNA sequence: TGTGCCAGCAGTACCGACACGTACATGAACACTGAAGCTTTCTTT.

In this sample, this clone turned up a few times. The genes are TRBV9 and TRBJ1-1, with D perhaps TRBD1 (6 bases). The length of the CDR3 is 16 residues. Looked up from germline, CDR1 is SGDLS and CDR2 is YYNGEE. Trimming took off 2 bases at V and 0 bases at J, with 14 bases between the two ends. In nucleotides, the CDR3 is TGTGCCAGCAGCGTCGGCCAGGGGAACATGAACACTGAAGCTTTCTTT. This encodes CASSVGQGNMNTEAFF. Full variable domain (outside the CDR3, taken from reference TRBV9 and TRBJ1-1): DSGVTQTPKHLITATGQRVTLRCSPRSGDLSVYWYQQSLDQGLQFLIQYYNGEERAKGNILERFSAQQFPDLHSELNLSSLELGDSALYFCASSVGQGNMNTEAFFGQGTRLTVV.

The chain joins TRBV19 to TRBJ1-2; D unresolved. The CDR3 spans 12 residues. Germline V gene data show CDR1 as LNHDA and CDR2 as SQIVND (reference sequence). Trimming removed 10 bases from V and 1 base from J, with 10 bases in between. The CDR3 sequence: CATLDNNYGYTF. In DNA form, the CDR3 reads TGTGCCACCCTTGACAATAACTATGGCTACACCTTC.

This clone showed up just a few times. This chain uses TRBV6-5 with TRBJ1-6; D unclear. The CDR3 has 15 residues. Looked up from germline, CDR1 is MNHEY and CDR2 is SVGAGI. Trimming stripped 7 bases from V and 10 bases from J, with 20 bases between. CDR3 DNA: TGTGCCAGCAAGTGGGAACGGGGAGCTCGGTCACCCCTCCACTTT. This translates into CASKWERGARSPLHF.

The CDR3: CASSQYRGRGYEQYF. The CDR3, as DNA: TGCGCCAGCAGCCAATACAGGGGGCGCGGCTACGAGCAGTACTTC. The chain employs TRBV4-1 and TRBJ2-7, with 9 positions matching TRBD1. This CDR3 contains 15 residues. Losses at the gene ends were 2 bases for V and 3 bases for J; bases not matched to a gene: 5. CDR1 and CDR2 from the germline V gene are MGHRA and YSYEKL.

The chain has TRBV6-4 and TRBJ1-2; TRBD1 matches 7 bases. The CDR3 contains 14 residues. Per the germline V gene, CDR1 is MRHNA and CDR2 is SNTAGT. With 5 bases clipped from V and 8 bases from J, the junction kept 11 bases outside the gene matches. CDR3 protein: CASSPGGTVRGYTF. Here the CDR3 DNA reads TGTGCCAGCAGTCCAGGGGGGACGGTTAGAGGCTACACCTTC.

J is TRBJ1-1 and V is TRBV13; D is unclear. The V end lost 2 bases, the J end lost 7 bases, and 8 bases lay between the germline ends. This CDR3 spans 12 amino acids. Per germline, CDR1 PRHDT and CDR2 FYEKMQ (reference sequence). This chain's CDR3 is CASSLMTSEAFF. The CDR3 DNA follows: TGTGCCAGCAGCTTAATGACTAGTGAAGCTTTCTTT.

The gene calls are TRBV7-9 and TRBJ1-2, with 9 bases identical to TRBD1. The CDR3 sequence is 13 residues long. V lost 5 bases to trimming and J lost 14 bases; unmatched junction nucleotides: 12. Germline values: CDR1 SEHNR, CDR2 FQNEAQ (reference sequence). The DNA of the CDR3 is TGTGCCAGCAGCCTGGGACAGGGACGAGTTGATACCTTC. This gives the protein CASSLGQGRVDTF.

Only one count was recorded for this clone. The genes are TRBV15 and TRBJ2-7, with 9 bases aligning to TRBD1. There are 17 residues in the CDR3. The J segment lost 5 bases and the V segment lost 1 base, leaving 12 bases of the junction unmatched. The V gene's germline CDR1 is LNHNV and CDR2 YYDKDF (reference sequence). The CDR3 protein is CATSRAKKGTGINEQYF. Here the CDR3 DNA reads TGTGCCACCAGCAGAGCAAAGAAGGGGACAGGGATAAACGAGCAGTACTTC.

The chain recombines TRBV28 with TRBJ1-2; 9 bases map to TRBD1. With V trimmed by 1 base and J by 5 bases, 8 bases remained unmatched. The CDR3 is 16 residues long. Germline V gene lookup returns CDR1 MDHEN and CDR2 SYDVKM. The DNA of the CDR3 is TGTGCCAGCAGTTTATCCACAGGGGGCGGTGGGTATGGCTACACCTTC. Its protein product is CASSLSTGGGGYGYTF.

The genes are TRBV5-1 and TRBJ1-1; D uncertain. The CDR3 runs to 15 residues. The V end was cut by 0 bases, the J end by 1 base, with 10 bases between. Germline CDR1 SGHRS, CDR2 YFSETQ. This chain's CDR3 is CASSLDIQRNTEAFF. CDR3 sequence (DNA): TGCGCCAGCAGCTTGGATATACAACGGAACACTGAAGCTTTCTTT.

The rearrangement links TRBV28 to TRBJ1-5, with a weak D call TRBD1 (6 bases). The CDR3 has 16 amino acids. V lost 7 bases, J lost 0 bases, and 16 bases lay in between. Looked up from germline, CDR1 is MDHEN and CDR2 is SYDVKM. CDR3 bases: TGTGCCAGCACCCTGAGGGGGGGATTTAGCAATCAGCCCCAGCATTTT. Its translation: CASTLRGGFSNQPQHF.

The chain is built from TRBV9 and TRBJ1-2, with D tentatively TRBD1 (5 bases). CDR1 is SGDLS and CDR2 is YYNGEE in the germline V gene. This CDR3 comprises 14 residues. Trimming left V 1 base short and J 6 bases short, with 13 bases between. The CDR3 reads CASSVRDSRNGYTF. CDR3 nucleotide sequence: TGTGCCAGCAGCGTACGAGACAGTAGAAATGGCTACACCTTC.

The chain links TRBV29-1 to TRBJ1-2; TRBD1 aligns across 10 bases. After removal of 7 bases from V and 7 bases from J, the junction contained 3 bases not matched to a gene. Germline V gene sequence: CDR1 SQVTM, CDR2 ANQGSEA. The CDR3 is 11 residues long. CDR3 in amino acids: CSAGDRGGYTF. The CDR3 DNA follows: TGCAGCGCCGGGGACAGGGGTGGCTACACCTTC.

The chain recombines TRBV30 with TRBJ1-6; 7 positions agree with TRBD1. The CDR3 length is 17 residues. Germline V gene sequence: CDR1 GTSNPN, CDR2 SVGIG (reference sequence). Trimming took 2 bases from V and 7 from J; bases not matched to a gene: 14. As DNA, the CDR3 is TGTGCCTGGAGTCTCACATTCCTTTCGGACAGGAATTCACCCCTCCACTTT. Translation: CAWSLTFLSDRNSPLHF.

J is TRBJ1-3 and V is TRBV5-6, with 7 bases fitting TRBD1. Germline V CDR1 and CDR2: SGHDT, YYEEEE. The J segment lost 0 bases and the V segment lost 4 bases, leaving 7 bases of the junction unmatched. This CDR3 is built from 16 residues. The CDR3: CASSPRGGRSGNTIYF. The DNA of the CDR3 is TGTGCCAGCAGCCCTCGAGGGGGCCGCTCTGGAAACACCATATATTTT.

The chain couples TRBV7-9 to TRBJ1-4; 11 nucleotides line up with TRBD1. With 5 bases clipped from V and 7 bases from J, the junction kept 3 bases outside the gene matches. The germline gives CDR1 SEHNR, CDR2 FQNEAQ (reference sequence). This CDR3 comprises 14 residues. The CDR3 region has the DNA TGTGCCAGCAGCCAGGGACAGGGGGTTGAAAAACTGTTTTTT. Residues: CASSQGQGVEKLFF.

The V gene is TRBV7-6, the J gene TRBJ2-5, with 9 bases that match TRBD1. The CDR3 runs 15 residues. The germline gives CDR1 SGHVS, CDR2 FNYEAQ. V gave up 5 bases and J gave up 5 bases; unmatched junction bases: 9. CDR3 sequence (DNA): TGTGCCAGCAGCCCGAGGACAGGGGAGAGGGAGACCCAGTACTTC. Translated: CASSPRTGERETQYF.

This clone showed up just once. V gene TRBV4-1 combines with J gene TRBJ1-2, with a possible D match to TRBD1 (5 bases). CDR3 size: 16 residues. In germline, CDR1 is MGHRA, CDR2 YSYEKL. V shed 0 bases and J shed 2 bases, with 13 bases lying between them. The CDR3 protein is CASSQDAGTLNYGYTF. In DNA form, the CDR3 reads TGCGCCAGCAGCCAAGATGCAGGGACTCTAAACTATGGCTACACCTTC.

The count of this clone is one. The J gene is TRBJ2-7, the V gene TRBV7-9; maybe TRBD1 (6 bases). The CDR3 extends over 15 amino acids. V lost 1 base and J 5 bases, leaving 15 bases between the germline ends. The germline gives CDR1 SEHNR, CDR2 FQNEAQ (reference sequence). This CDR3 is CASSLVGDTPHEQYF. DNA for the CDR3: TGTGCCAGCAGCTTAGTGGGGGACACGCCTCACGAGCAGTACTTC. Drawing the rest from reference TRBV7-9 and TRBJ2-7, the complete variable domain is DTGVSQNPRHKITKRGQNVTFRCDPISEHNRLYWYRQTLGQGPEFLTYFQNEAQLEKSRLLSDRFSAERPKGSFSTLEIQRTEQGDSAMYLCASSLVGDTPHEQYFGPGTRLTVT.

This chain uses TRBV4-1 with TRBJ1-4; 7 bases fit TRBD1. The junction had 9 bases not matched to a gene; V was cut back by 3 bases and J by 5 bases. CDR1 is MGHRA and CDR2 is YSYEKL in the germline V gene. This CDR3 has 16 amino acids. In nucleotides, the CDR3 is TGCGCCAGCAGCCACGACCCGGGCAGGGGGAATGAAAAACTGTTTTTT. Its protein is CASSHDPGRGNEKLFF.

The rearrangement links TRBV29-1 to TRBJ1-2; D uncertain. This CDR3 has 11 residues. V was clipped by 5 bases and J by 5 bases, with 9 bases between them. Germline CDR1 reads SQVTM; CDR2 reads ANQGSEA. The CDR3, as DNA: TGCAGCGTTTGGACGGGATATGGCTACACCTTC. It specifies CSVWTGYGYTF.

This clone was seen just once. This sequence joins TRBV2 and TRBJ2-7, with TRBD1 matching 7 bases. The V gene end was trimmed by 6 bases and the J gene end by 1 base; junction bases not matched to a gene: 9. Looked up from germline, CDR1 is SNHLY and CDR2 is FYNNEI. The CDR3 is 15 residues long. The CDR3: CASRSSRDRSYEQYF. The CDR3 DNA follows: TGTGCCAGCAGATCCTCCCGGGACAGATCCTACGAGCAGTACTTC. Based on the CDR3 plus reference TRBV2 and TRBJ2-7, the full variable domain is EPEVTQTPSHQVTQMGQEVILRCVPISNHLYFYWYRQILGQKVEFLVSFYNNEISEKSEIFDDQFSVERPDGSNFTLKIRSTKLEDSAMYFCASRSSRDRSYEQYFGPGTRLTVT.

This chain joins TRBV4-2 and TRBJ1-5, with D possibly TRBD1 on 6 matching bases. Deletions cut 0 bases from V and 4 bases from J, with 16 bases between. The CDR3 has 17 residues. Germline loops: CDR1 LGHNA, CDR2 YNFKEQ. The CDR3 DNA is TGTGCCAGCAGCCAAGAATCGCGGGGGCGGAAAAATCAGCCCCAGCATTTT. It yields the protein CASSQESRGRKNQPQHF.

The rearrangement uses TRBV7-2 and TRBJ2-2; 10 bases are shared with TRBD2. Per the germline V gene, CDR1 is SGHTA and CDR2 is FQGNSA. The CDR3 consists of 15 residues. The trim removed 5 bases at V and 5 bases at J, leaving 5 bases unmatched. The CDR3 loop is CASSPLTSGTGELFF. CDR3 DNA: TGTGCCAGCAGCCCTTTGACTAGCGGGACCGGGGAGCTGTTTTTT.